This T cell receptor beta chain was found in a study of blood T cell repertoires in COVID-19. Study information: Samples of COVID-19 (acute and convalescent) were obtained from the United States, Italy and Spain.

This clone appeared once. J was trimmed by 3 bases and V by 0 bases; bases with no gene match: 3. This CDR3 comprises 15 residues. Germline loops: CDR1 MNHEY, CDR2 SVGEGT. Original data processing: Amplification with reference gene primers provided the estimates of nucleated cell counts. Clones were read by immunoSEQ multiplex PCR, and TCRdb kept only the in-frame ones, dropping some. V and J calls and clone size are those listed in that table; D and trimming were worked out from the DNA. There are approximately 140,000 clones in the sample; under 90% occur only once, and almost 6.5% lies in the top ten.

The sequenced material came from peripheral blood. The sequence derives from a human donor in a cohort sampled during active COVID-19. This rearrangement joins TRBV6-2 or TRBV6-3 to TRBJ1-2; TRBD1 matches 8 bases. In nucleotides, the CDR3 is TGTGCCAGCAGTTACTCTACACAGGGGGACTATGGCTACACCTTC. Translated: CASSYSTQGDYGYTF.